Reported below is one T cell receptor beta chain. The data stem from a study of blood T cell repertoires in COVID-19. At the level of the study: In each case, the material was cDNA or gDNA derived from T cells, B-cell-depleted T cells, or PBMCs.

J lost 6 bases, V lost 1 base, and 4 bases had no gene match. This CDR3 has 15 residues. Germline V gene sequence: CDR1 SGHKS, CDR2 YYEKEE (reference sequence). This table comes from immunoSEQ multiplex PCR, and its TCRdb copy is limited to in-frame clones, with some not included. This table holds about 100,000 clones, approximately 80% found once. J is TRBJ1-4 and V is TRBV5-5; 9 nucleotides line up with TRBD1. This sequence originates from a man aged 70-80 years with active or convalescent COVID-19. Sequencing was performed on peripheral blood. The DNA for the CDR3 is TGTGCCAGCAGCTTGTGGGGACAGGGAGATGAAAAACTGTTTTTT. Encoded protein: CASSLWGQGDEKLFF.